The 9 T cell receptor beta chains below all came from one sample that was sequenced in a study of breast tumors, draining lymph nodes, adjacent tissues. From the multiplex PCR reads, TCRdb called clonotypes with MiXCR, one entry per CDR3 protein. The table has more than 250,000 distinct CDR3 sequences, around 30% seen once. Samples came from axillary lymph nodes draining the breast cancer. The specimen sequenced was axillary lymph node tissue. The origin of the receptors is a female donor with breast cancer. Some clones in this sample may be carry-over from other donors' samples.

The J gene is TRBJ2-5, the V gene TRBV5-6; tentatively, D is TRBD2 (6 bases). CDR1 and CDR2 (germline): SGHDT, YYEEEE. Trimming removed 3 bases from V and 5 bases from J, with 17 bases in between. CDR3 length: 15 amino acids. The CDR3 sequence: CASSSQTTGSETQYF. The CDR3 bases are TGTGCCAGCAGCTCTCAAACTACCGGGAGCGAGACCCAGTACTTC.

The J gene is TRBJ1-5, the V gene TRBV15; 9 positions agree with TRBD1. Trimming removed 3 bases from V and 7 bases from J; junction bases left unmatched: 10. The CDR3 runs to 16 residues. The germline gives CDR1 LNHNV, CDR2 YYDKDF (reference sequence). The CDR3 nucleotides are TGTGCCACCAGCAGCGGACAGGGGTCGAATAAGCAGCCCCAGCATTTT. Its protein product is CATSSGQGSNKQPQHF.

This clonotype was recorded at least ten times. J is TRBJ2-3 and V is TRBV7-3, with 9 bases that match TRBD2. Losses at the gene ends were 3 bases for V and 5 bases for J; bases not matched to a gene: 6. The germline V gene encodes CDR1 SGHTA and CDR2 FQGTGA. This CDR3 spans 15 amino acids. CDR3 sequence reads: CASSFLAGVGDTQYF. The CDR3 bases are TGTGCCAGCAGCTTCTTAGCGGGAGTGGGAGATACGCAGTATTTT.

V gene TRBV20-1 combines with J gene TRBJ1-4; 9 bases are shared with TRBD1. This CDR3 is built from 15 residues. The V and J ends lost 3 bases and 8 bases, in that order; junction bases with no gene match: 10. Germline assignment: CDR1 DFQATT and CDR2 SNEGSKA (reference sequence). CDR3 region: CSASYTGGYAEKLFF. CDR3 in DNA: TGCAGTGCTAGTTACACAGGGGGCTATGCGGAAAAACTGTTTTTT.

This clonotype was seen at least ten times. The chain links TRBV2 to TRBJ2-7, with TRBD2 matching over 10 bases. From germline, CDR1 is SNHLY and CDR2 FYNNEI. V gave up 6 bases and J gave up 3 bases; unmatched junction bases: 5. CDR3 length: 14 residues. Here the CDR3 reads CASRPSGSFYEQYF. The CDR3 DNA follows: TGTGCCAGCAGACCTAGCGGGAGCTTCTACGAGCAGTACTTC.

This clonotype was picked up one time. This may stem from a read error, because a much larger clone lies one nucleotide away. The gene calls are TRBV30 and TRBJ1-5; D is uncertain. The better agreement between TRBJ2-3 and the DNA end casts doubt on the J call. The CDR3 has 10 amino acids. Germline CDR1 reads GTSNPN; CDR2 reads SVGIG (reference sequence). CDR3 DNA: TGTGCCTGCGGTTATCAGCCCCAGTATTTT. Translated: CACGYQPQYF.

This clonotype was found once. Being one base from a much bigger clone, this may be a read error. This chain uses TRBV5-4 with TRBJ2-1, with 14 positions matching TRBD2. Per germline, CDR1 SGHNT and CDR2 YYREEE (reference sequence). This CDR3 contains 16 residues. The CDR3 DNA is TGTGCCAGCAGCTTGGTGCGGACTAGCGGGAGGAATGGGCAGTTCTTC. Translating it yields CASSLVRTSGRNGQFF.

This clonotype was seen ten or more times. This rearrangement joins TRBV3-1 to TRBJ1-5; a weak D match, TRBD1 (6 bases). Germline V CDR1 and CDR2: LGHDT, YNNKEL (reference sequence). Trimming pared 4 bases from V and 3 bases from J, leaving 10 bases between. The CDR3 runs 14 residues. The CDR3 region is CASSPPGANQPQHF. CDR3 sequence (DNA): TGTGCCAGCAGCCCACCAGGGGCCAATCAGCCCCAGCATTTT.

A note on this clonotype: A much larger clone is a single base away; this may be a read error. The chain links TRBV11-2 to TRBJ2-1; D is possibly TRBD2 (5 bases). The CDR3 is made up of 15 amino acids. Per germline, CDR1 SGHAT and CDR2 FQNNGV. V lost 5 bases and J lost 2, with 13 bases in between. CDR3 coding DNA: TGTGCCAGCAGCGCAACCACGGGAACCTACAATGAGCAGTTCTTC. Its protein product is CASSATTGTYNEQFF.